A selection of T cell receptor beta chains follows, all from one sample in a study of cytomegalovirus exposure and HLA in healthy donors. Generated by immunoSEQ multiplex PCR, the TCRdb table keeps only in-frame clones and is missing some. The sample lists under 150,000 clones; more than 60% were seen once. Sequenced input: PBMCs. The receptors here all came from a woman aged 40 to 50 in good health and CMV-seronegative. CDR3s include the opening cysteine and the closing phenylalanine or tryptophan. Each record gives: D gene, CDR3 length, J gene, V gene, clone size, CDR3 protein, CDR3 DNA. A D gene is named only where the DNA matches it firmly. Only some rows state a clone size, as once, few, many or a class for expanded clones.

d_gene: NA; len: 16; j_gene: TRBJ1-5; v_gene: TRBV9; abundance: NA; CDR3aa: CASSVGSGDSNQPQHF; CDR3nt: TGTGCCAGCAGCGTAGGGTCAGGGGATAGCAATCAGCCCCAGCATTTT
d_gene: NA; len: 15; j_gene: TRBJ1-6; v_gene: TRBV18; abundance: NA; CDR3aa: CASSPPGGYNSPLHF; CDR3nt: TGTGCCAGCTCACCACCAGGGGGTTATAATTCACCCCTCCACTTT
d_gene: NA; len: 15; j_gene: TRBJ1-3; v_gene: TRBV28; abundance: NA; CDR3aa: CASSLNPSSGNTIYF; CDR3nt: TGTGCCAGCAGTTTAAATCCGTCCTCTGGAAACACCATATATTTT
d_gene: TRBD2; len: 13; j_gene: TRBJ2-1; v_gene: TRBV19; abundance: once; CDR3aa: CASSRGGANEQFF; CDR3nt: TGTGCCAGTAGTCGCGGGGGGGCAAATGAGCAGTTCTTC
d_gene: TRBD2; len: 11; j_gene: TRBJ2-3; v_gene: TRBV10-3; abundance: NA; CDR3aa: CASRGGDTQYF; CDR3nt: TGTGCCAGCCGGGGGGGGGATACGCAGTATTTT
d_gene: NA; len: 16; j_gene: TRBJ2-7; v_gene: TRBV5-4; abundance: NA; CDR3aa: CASSLAWGESTYEQYF; CDR3nt: TGTGCCAGCAGCTTGGCCTGGGGGGAATCGACCTACGAGCAGTACTTC
d_gene: TRBD1; len: 15; j_gene: TRBJ1-6; v_gene: TRBV6-1; abundance: NA; CDR3aa: CASSDMTGGASPLHF; CDR3nt: TGTGCCAGCAGTGACATGACAGGGGGTGCTTCACCCCTCCACTTT
d_gene: TRBD2; len: 16; j_gene: TRBJ2-5; v_gene: TRBV4-2; abundance: NA; CDR3aa: CASSSGTSGKQETQYF; CDR3nt: TGTGCCAGCAGCTCCGGGACTAGCGGCAAGCAAGAGACCCAGTACTTC
d_gene: TRBD1; len: 13; j_gene: TRBJ2-5; v_gene: TRBV2; abundance: NA; CDR3aa: CASRQGVSETQYF; CDR3nt: TGTGCCAGCAGGCAGGGGGTTTCGGAGACCCAGTACTTC
d_gene: TRBD2; len: 14; j_gene: TRBJ2-2; v_gene: TRBV9; abundance: NA; CDR3aa: CASSVGASGSKLFF; CDR3nt: TGTGCCAGCAGCGTAGGCGCTAGCGGGAGTAAGCTGTTTTTT
d_gene: TRBD1; len: 13; j_gene: TRBJ2-7; v_gene: TRBV6-6; abundance: NA; CDR3aa: CASSRQGSYEQYF; CDR3nt: TGTGCCAGCAGTCGACAGGGCTCCTACGAGCAGTACTTC
d_gene: TRBD1; len: 16; j_gene: TRBJ2-3; v_gene: TRBV5-1; abundance: few; CDR3aa: CASSRADRVESDTQYF; CDR3nt: TGCGCCAGCAGCCGGGCCGACAGGGTAGAGTCAGATACGCAGTATTTT
d_gene: NA; len: 12; j_gene: TRBJ1-2; v_gene: TRBV5-8; abundance: NA; CDR3aa: CASSFLKEGYTF; CDR3nt: TGTGCCAGCAGCTTCTTGAAGGAGGGCTACACCTTC
d_gene: TRBD1; len: 15; j_gene: TRBJ1-6; v_gene: TRBV30; abundance: NA; CDR3aa: CAWTTRQGNNSPLHF; CDR3nt: TGTGCCTGGACCACTCGACAGGGGAATAATTCACCCCTCCACTTT
d_gene: NA; len: 17; j_gene: TRBJ2-2; v_gene: TRBV21-1; abundance: NA; CDR3aa: CASEYSGGAKETGELFF; CDR3nt: TGTGCCAGCGAATATAGTGGGGGGGCTAAGGAAACCGGGGAGCTGTTTTTT
d_gene: TRBD1; len: 13; j_gene: TRBJ1-1; v_gene: TRBV29-1; abundance: NA; CDR3aa: CSVAGQGIPEAFF; CDR3nt: TGCAGCGTTGCGGGACAGGGAATCCCTGAAGCTTTCTTT
d_gene: NA; len: 12; j_gene: TRBJ2-7; v_gene: TRBV30; abundance: NA; CDR3aa: CAWFGSSYEQYF; CDR3nt: TGTGCCTGGTTTGGGAGCTCCTACGAGCAGTACTTC
d_gene: TRBD2; len: 15; j_gene: TRBJ2-3; v_gene: TRBV5-1; abundance: NA; CDR3aa: CASSRLLTGGDTQYF; CDR3nt: TGCGCCAGCAGCCGCTTACTAACGGGAGGGGATACGCAGTATTTT
d_gene: NA; len: 12; j_gene: TRBJ1-1; v_gene: TRBV21-1; abundance: NA; CDR3aa: CASSRTGAEAFF; CDR3nt: TGTGCCAGCAGCAGGACAGGGGCTGAAGCTTTCTTT
d_gene: TRBD1; len: 17; j_gene: TRBJ2-7; v_gene: TRBV27; abundance: NA; CDR3aa: CASSPYSSGTGPYEQYF; CDR3nt: TGTGCCAGCAGTCCCTATTCCTCAGGGACAGGGCCCTACGAGCAGTACTTC
d_gene: TRBD1; len: 19; j_gene: TRBJ2-6; v_gene: TRBV4-1; abundance: NA; CDR3aa: CASSQDRGQSFSGANGLTF; CDR3nt: TGCGCCAGCAGCCAAGATCGGGGACAGTCCTTCTCTGGGGCCAACGGCCTGACTTTC
d_gene: NA; len: 13; j_gene: TRBJ2-3; v_gene: TRBV27; abundance: NA; CDR3aa: CASSSGPTDTQYF; CDR3nt: TGTGCCAGCTCCAGCGGCCCCACAGATACGCAGTATTTT
d_gene: NA; len: 16; j_gene: TRBJ2-3; v_gene: TRBV28; abundance: NA; CDR3aa: CASSLAGASSTDTQYF; CDR3nt: TGTGCCAGCAGTTTGGCAGGGGCCTCTAGCACAGATACGCAGTATTTT
d_gene: NA; len: 12; j_gene: TRBJ2-2; v_gene: TRBV7-8; abundance: NA; CDR3aa: CASSVLSGELFF; CDR3nt: TGTGCCAGCAGCGTATTATCCGGGGAGCTGTTTTTT
d_gene: NA; len: 15; j_gene: TRBJ2-1; v_gene: TRBV7-9; abundance: NA; CDR3aa: CASSLVAGAYNEQFF; CDR3nt: TGTGCCAGCAGCTTAGTGGCAGGCGCCTACAATGAGCAGTTCTTC
d_gene: TRBD1; len: 15; j_gene: TRBJ1-3; v_gene: TRBV5-4; abundance: NA; CDR3aa: CASSVDRVPGNTIYF; CDR3nt: TGTGCCAGCAGCGTGGACAGGGTTCCTGGAAACACCATATATTTT